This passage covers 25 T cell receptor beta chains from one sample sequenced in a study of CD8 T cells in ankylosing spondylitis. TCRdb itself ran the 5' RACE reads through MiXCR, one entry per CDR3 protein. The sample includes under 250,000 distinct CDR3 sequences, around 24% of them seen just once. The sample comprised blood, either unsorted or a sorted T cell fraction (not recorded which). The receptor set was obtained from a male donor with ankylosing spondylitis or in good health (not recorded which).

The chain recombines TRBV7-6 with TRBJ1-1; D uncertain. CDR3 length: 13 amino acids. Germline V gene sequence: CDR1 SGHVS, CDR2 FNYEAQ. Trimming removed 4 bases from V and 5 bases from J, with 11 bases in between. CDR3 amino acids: CASSSWAGTEAFF. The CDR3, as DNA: TGTGCCAGCAGCTCCTGGGCGGGAACTGAAGCTTTCTTT.

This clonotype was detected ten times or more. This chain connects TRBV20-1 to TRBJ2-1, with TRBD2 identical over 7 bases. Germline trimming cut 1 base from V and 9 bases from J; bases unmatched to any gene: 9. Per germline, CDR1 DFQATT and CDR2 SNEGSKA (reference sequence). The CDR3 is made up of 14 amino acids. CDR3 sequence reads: CSARVGGGPSEQFF. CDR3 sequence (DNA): TGCAGTGCTAGAGTTGGGGGAGGGCCTAGTGAGCAGTTCTTC.

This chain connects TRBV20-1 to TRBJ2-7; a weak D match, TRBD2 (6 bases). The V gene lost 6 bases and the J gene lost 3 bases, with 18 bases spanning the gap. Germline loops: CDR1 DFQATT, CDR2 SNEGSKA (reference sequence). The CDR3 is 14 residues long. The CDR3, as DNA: TGCAGTGCCAAGGGTCAGGGAGGTGACTACGAGCAGTACTTC. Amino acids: CSAKGQGGDYEQYF.

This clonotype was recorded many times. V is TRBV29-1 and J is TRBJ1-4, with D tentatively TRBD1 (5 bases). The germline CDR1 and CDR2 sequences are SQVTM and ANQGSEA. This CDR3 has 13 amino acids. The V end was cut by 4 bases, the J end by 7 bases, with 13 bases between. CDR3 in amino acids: CSVAHRTGEKLFF. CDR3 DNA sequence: TGCAGCGTTGCCCACAGGACTGGTGAAAAACTGTTTTTT.

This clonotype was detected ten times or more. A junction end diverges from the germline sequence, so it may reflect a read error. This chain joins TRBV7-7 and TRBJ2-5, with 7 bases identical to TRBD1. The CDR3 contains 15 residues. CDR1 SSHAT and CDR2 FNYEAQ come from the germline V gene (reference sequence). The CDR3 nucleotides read TGTGCTAGCAGCTTAAATCCAGGGGGAGCGGAGACCCAGTACTTC. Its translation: CASSLNPGGAETQYF.

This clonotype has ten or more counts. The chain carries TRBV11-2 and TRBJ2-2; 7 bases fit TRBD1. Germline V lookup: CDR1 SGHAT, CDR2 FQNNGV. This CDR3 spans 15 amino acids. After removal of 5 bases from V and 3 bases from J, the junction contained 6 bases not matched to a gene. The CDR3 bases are TGTGCCAGCAGCAAGACAGGGTTGGACACCGGGGAGCTGTTTTTT. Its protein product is CASSKTGLDTGELFF. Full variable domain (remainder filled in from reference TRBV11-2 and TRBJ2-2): EAGVAQSPRYKIIEKRQSVAFWCNPISGHATLYWYQQILGQGPKLLIQFQNNGVVDDSQLPKDRFSAERLKGVDSTLKIQPAKLEDSAVYLCASSKTGLDTGELFFGEGSRLTVL.

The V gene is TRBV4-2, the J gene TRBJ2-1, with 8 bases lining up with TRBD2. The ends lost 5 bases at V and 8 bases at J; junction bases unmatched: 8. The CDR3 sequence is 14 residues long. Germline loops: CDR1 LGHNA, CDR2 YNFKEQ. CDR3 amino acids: CASSSGTGGDEQFF. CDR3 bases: TGTGCCAGCAGCTCCGGGACCGGGGGGGATGAGCAGTTCTTC.

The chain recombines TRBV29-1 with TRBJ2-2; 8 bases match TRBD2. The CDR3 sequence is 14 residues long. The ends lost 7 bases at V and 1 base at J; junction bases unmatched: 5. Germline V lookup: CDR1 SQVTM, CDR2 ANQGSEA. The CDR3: CSGGRGGNTGELFF. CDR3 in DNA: TGCAGCGGGGGTCGGGGGGGGAACACCGGGGAGCTGTTTTTT.

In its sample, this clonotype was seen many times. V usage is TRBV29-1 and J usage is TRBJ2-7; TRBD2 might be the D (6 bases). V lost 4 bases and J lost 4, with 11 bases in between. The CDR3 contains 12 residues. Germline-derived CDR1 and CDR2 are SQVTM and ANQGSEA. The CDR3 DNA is TGCAGCGTTGGGTCAGGGAGGTACGAGCAGTACTTC. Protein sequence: CSVGSGRYEQYF.

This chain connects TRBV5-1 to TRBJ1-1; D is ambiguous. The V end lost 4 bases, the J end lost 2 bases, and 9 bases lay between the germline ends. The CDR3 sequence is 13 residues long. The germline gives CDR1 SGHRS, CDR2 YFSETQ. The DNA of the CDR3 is TGCGCCAGCAGCAGGGCAATAAACACTGAAGCTTTCTTT. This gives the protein CASSRAINTEAFF.

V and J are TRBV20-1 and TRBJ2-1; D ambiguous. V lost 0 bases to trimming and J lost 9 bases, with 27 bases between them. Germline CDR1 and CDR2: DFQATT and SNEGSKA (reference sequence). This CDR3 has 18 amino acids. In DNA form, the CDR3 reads TGCAGTGCTAGAGAACCCTGGAAGGAGCCTGGCACAGCGATTGAGCAGTTCTTC. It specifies CSAREPWKEPGTAIEQFF.

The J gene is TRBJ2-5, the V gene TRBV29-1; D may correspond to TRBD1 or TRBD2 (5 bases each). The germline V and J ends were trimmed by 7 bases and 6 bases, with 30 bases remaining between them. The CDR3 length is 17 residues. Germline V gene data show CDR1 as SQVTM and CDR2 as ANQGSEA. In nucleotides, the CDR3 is TGCAGCGCAGACCCCCGGGACCCCGGGACCAGACTACAGACCCAGTACTTC. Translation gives CSADPRDPGTRLQTQYF.

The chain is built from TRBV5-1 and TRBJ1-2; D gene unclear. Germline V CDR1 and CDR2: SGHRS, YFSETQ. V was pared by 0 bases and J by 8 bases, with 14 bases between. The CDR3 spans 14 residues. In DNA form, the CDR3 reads TGCGCCAGCAGCTTGGCTGGGGAGCTCGGGGGCTACACCTTC. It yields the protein CASSLAGELGGYTF. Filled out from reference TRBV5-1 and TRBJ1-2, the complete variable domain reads KAGVTQTPRYLIKTRGQQVTLSCSPISGHRSVSWYQQTPGQGLQFLFEYFSETQRNKGNFPGRFSGRQFSNSRSEMNVSTLELGDSALYLCASSLAGELGGYTFGSGTRLTVV.

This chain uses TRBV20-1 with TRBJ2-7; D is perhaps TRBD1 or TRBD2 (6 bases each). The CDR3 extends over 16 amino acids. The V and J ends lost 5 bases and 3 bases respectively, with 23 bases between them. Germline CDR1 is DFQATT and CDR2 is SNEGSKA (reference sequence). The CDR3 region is CSARLPGGGPIYEQYF. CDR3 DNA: TGCAGTGCTCGACTTCCCGGAGGGGGGCCAATCTACGAGCAGTACTTC.

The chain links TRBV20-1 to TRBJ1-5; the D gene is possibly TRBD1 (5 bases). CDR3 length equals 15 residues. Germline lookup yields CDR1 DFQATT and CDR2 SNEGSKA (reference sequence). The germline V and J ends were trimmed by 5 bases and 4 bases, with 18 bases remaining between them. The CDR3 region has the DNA TGCAGTGCTGCACCAAGGGCAGGGCGAAATCAGCCCCAGCATTTT. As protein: CSAAPRAGRNQPQHF.

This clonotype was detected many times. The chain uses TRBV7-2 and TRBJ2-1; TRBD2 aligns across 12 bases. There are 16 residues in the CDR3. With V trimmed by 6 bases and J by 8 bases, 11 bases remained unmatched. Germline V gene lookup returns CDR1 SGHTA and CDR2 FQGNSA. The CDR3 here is CASSPTRLAGGYEQFF. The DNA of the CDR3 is TGTGCCAGCAGTCCGACCCGGCTAGCGGGAGGGTATGAGCAGTTCTTC.

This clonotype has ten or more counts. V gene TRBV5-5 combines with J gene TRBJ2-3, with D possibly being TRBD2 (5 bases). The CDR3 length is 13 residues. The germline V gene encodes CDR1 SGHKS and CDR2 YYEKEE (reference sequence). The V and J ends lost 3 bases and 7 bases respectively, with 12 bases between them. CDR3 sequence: CASSSSTGNTQYF. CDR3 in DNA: TGTGCCAGCAGCTCCAGTACGGGGAATACGCAGTATTTT. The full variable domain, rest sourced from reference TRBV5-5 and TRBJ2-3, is DAGVTQSPTHLIKTRGQQVTLRCSPISGHKSVSWYQQVLGQGPQFIFQYYEKEERGRGNFPDRFSARQFPNYSSELNVNALLLGDSALYLCASSSSTGNTQYFGPGTRLTVL.

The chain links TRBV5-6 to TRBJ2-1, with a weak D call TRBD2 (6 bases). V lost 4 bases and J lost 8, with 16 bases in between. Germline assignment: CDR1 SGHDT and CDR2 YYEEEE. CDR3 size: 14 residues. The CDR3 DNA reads TGTGCCAGCAGCAAAGCCGAAGGAGGGGATGAGCAGTTCTTC. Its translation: CASSKAEGGDEQFF. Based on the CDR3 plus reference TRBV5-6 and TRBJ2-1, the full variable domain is DAGVTQSPTHLIKTRGQQVTLRCSPKSGHDTVSWYQQALGQGPQFIFQYYEEEERQRGNFPDRFSGHQFPNYSSELNVNALLLGDSALYLCASSKAEGGDEQFFGPGTRLTVL.

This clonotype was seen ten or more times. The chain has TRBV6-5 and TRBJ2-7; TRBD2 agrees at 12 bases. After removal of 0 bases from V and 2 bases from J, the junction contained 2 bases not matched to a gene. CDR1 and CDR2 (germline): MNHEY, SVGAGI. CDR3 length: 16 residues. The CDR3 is CASSYSGLAGPYEQYF. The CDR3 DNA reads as TGTGCCAGCAGTTACTCCGGACTAGCGGGACCCTACGAGCAGTACTTC.

CDR3 sequence reads: CASSLTLGLDRSYEQYF. Here the CDR3 DNA reads TGCGCCAGCAGCTTGACACTAGGACTCGATCGCTCCTACGAGCAGTACTTC. V gene TRBV5-1 combines with J gene TRBJ2-7; TRBD2 might be the D (5 bases). This CDR3 comprises 17 residues. From germline, CDR1 is SGHRS and CDR2 YFSETQ. Trimming took 1 base from V and 0 from J, leaving 17 bases between them.

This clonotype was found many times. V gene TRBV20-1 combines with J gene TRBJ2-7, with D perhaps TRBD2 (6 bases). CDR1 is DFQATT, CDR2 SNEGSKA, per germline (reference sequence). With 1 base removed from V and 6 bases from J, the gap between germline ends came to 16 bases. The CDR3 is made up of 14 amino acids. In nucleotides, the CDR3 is TGCAGTGCTAGAGCCGGGACTGGGACCCCCGAGCAGTACTTC. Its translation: CSARAGTGTPEQYF.

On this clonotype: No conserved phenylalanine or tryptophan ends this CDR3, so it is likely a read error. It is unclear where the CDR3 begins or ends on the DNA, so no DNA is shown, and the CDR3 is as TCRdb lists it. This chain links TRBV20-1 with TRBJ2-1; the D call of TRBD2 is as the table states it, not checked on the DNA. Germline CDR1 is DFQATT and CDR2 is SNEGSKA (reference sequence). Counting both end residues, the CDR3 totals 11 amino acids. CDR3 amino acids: CSASNMAALEL.

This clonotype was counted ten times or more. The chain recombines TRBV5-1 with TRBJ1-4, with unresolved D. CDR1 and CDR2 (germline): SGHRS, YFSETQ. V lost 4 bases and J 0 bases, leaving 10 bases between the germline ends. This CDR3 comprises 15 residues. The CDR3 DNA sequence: TGCGCCAGCAGCCCATCGGGGACAACTAATGAAAAACTGTTTTTT. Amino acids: CASSPSGTTNEKLFF.

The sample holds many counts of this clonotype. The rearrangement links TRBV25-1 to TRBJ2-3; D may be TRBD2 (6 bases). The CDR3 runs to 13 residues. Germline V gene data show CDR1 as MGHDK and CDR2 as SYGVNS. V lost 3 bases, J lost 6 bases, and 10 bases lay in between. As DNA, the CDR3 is TGTGCCAGCAGTGACCGACTAGTCGATACGCAGTATTTT. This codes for CASSDRLVDTQYF.

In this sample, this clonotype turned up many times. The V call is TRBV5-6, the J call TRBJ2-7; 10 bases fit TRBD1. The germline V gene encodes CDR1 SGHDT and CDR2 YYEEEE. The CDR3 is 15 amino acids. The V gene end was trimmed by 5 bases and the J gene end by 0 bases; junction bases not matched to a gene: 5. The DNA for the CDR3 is TGTGCCAGCAGGACGGGACAGGGGAGCTCCTACGAGCAGTACTTC. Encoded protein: CASRTGQGSSYEQYF.